The following is a T cell receptor (beta chain) sequence with its context. What it binds is unknown. The data were produced by immunoSEQ multiplex PCR, yet TCRdb's version contains in-frame clones alone and is incomplete. In the table there are some 200,000 clones, about 90% of which are singletons. This record comes from a study of cytomegalovirus exposure and HLA in healthy donors. Study at large: The same platform as the approximately 640 first-cohort repertoires was used for the 120 validation repertoires, a later analysis reported. Study findings and constraints: It was confirmed in vitro that three of the CMV-associated chains were specific for CMV antigens. Cytomegalovirus association was listed for 164 TCR beta chains.

The donors were in the roughly 120-subject validation cohort, distinct from the approximately 610-subject first cohort. Germline V lookup: CDR1 LNHDA, CDR2 SQIVND (reference sequence). V dropped 3 bases and J dropped 8 bases, with 16 bases sitting between them. The CDR3 consists of 14 residues. The chain carries TRBV19 and TRBJ1-2; D is unresolved. This TCR was recovered from a woman between 18 and 29 years old in good health and CMV-seronegative. The sequenced sample was PBMCs. CDR3 region: CASSILSRTSGYTF. The CDR3 DNA is TGTGCCAGTAGTATTTTGAGCCGAACCTCCGGCTACACCTTC.